This TCR beta chain stems from a study of T cell responses to AZD1222 COVID-19 vaccine. Sequencing was performed with immunoSEQ multiplex PCR; in TCRdb, only in-frame clones are kept and a portion is missing. The repertoire includes 150,000 or so clones, almost 95% of them detected once, and less than 2.5% sits in the top ten. The CDR3 is 13 residues long. Looked up from germline, CDR1 is MNHEY and CDR2 is SMNVEV (reference sequence). The V gene lost 5 bases and the J gene lost 6 bases, with 12 bases spanning the gap. Notes on this clone: What it recognizes is unknown.

General study findings and limits: Receipt of two AZD1222 doses was followed by a rise in Spike-specific TCR breadth and depth. Donors were chiefly white British, with a greater number of females, and clonal diversity was perhaps underestimated.

This rearrangement joins TRBV27 to TRBJ2-3; a possible D gene is TRBD2 (5 bases). The source was peripheral blood, collected on day 0 of AZD1222 vaccination. The clonotype was recovered from an adult in good health. As DNA, the CDR3 is TGTGCCAGCAGTCCCCGAGGGTTTGATACGCAGTATTTT. Its protein is CASSPRGFDTQYF.